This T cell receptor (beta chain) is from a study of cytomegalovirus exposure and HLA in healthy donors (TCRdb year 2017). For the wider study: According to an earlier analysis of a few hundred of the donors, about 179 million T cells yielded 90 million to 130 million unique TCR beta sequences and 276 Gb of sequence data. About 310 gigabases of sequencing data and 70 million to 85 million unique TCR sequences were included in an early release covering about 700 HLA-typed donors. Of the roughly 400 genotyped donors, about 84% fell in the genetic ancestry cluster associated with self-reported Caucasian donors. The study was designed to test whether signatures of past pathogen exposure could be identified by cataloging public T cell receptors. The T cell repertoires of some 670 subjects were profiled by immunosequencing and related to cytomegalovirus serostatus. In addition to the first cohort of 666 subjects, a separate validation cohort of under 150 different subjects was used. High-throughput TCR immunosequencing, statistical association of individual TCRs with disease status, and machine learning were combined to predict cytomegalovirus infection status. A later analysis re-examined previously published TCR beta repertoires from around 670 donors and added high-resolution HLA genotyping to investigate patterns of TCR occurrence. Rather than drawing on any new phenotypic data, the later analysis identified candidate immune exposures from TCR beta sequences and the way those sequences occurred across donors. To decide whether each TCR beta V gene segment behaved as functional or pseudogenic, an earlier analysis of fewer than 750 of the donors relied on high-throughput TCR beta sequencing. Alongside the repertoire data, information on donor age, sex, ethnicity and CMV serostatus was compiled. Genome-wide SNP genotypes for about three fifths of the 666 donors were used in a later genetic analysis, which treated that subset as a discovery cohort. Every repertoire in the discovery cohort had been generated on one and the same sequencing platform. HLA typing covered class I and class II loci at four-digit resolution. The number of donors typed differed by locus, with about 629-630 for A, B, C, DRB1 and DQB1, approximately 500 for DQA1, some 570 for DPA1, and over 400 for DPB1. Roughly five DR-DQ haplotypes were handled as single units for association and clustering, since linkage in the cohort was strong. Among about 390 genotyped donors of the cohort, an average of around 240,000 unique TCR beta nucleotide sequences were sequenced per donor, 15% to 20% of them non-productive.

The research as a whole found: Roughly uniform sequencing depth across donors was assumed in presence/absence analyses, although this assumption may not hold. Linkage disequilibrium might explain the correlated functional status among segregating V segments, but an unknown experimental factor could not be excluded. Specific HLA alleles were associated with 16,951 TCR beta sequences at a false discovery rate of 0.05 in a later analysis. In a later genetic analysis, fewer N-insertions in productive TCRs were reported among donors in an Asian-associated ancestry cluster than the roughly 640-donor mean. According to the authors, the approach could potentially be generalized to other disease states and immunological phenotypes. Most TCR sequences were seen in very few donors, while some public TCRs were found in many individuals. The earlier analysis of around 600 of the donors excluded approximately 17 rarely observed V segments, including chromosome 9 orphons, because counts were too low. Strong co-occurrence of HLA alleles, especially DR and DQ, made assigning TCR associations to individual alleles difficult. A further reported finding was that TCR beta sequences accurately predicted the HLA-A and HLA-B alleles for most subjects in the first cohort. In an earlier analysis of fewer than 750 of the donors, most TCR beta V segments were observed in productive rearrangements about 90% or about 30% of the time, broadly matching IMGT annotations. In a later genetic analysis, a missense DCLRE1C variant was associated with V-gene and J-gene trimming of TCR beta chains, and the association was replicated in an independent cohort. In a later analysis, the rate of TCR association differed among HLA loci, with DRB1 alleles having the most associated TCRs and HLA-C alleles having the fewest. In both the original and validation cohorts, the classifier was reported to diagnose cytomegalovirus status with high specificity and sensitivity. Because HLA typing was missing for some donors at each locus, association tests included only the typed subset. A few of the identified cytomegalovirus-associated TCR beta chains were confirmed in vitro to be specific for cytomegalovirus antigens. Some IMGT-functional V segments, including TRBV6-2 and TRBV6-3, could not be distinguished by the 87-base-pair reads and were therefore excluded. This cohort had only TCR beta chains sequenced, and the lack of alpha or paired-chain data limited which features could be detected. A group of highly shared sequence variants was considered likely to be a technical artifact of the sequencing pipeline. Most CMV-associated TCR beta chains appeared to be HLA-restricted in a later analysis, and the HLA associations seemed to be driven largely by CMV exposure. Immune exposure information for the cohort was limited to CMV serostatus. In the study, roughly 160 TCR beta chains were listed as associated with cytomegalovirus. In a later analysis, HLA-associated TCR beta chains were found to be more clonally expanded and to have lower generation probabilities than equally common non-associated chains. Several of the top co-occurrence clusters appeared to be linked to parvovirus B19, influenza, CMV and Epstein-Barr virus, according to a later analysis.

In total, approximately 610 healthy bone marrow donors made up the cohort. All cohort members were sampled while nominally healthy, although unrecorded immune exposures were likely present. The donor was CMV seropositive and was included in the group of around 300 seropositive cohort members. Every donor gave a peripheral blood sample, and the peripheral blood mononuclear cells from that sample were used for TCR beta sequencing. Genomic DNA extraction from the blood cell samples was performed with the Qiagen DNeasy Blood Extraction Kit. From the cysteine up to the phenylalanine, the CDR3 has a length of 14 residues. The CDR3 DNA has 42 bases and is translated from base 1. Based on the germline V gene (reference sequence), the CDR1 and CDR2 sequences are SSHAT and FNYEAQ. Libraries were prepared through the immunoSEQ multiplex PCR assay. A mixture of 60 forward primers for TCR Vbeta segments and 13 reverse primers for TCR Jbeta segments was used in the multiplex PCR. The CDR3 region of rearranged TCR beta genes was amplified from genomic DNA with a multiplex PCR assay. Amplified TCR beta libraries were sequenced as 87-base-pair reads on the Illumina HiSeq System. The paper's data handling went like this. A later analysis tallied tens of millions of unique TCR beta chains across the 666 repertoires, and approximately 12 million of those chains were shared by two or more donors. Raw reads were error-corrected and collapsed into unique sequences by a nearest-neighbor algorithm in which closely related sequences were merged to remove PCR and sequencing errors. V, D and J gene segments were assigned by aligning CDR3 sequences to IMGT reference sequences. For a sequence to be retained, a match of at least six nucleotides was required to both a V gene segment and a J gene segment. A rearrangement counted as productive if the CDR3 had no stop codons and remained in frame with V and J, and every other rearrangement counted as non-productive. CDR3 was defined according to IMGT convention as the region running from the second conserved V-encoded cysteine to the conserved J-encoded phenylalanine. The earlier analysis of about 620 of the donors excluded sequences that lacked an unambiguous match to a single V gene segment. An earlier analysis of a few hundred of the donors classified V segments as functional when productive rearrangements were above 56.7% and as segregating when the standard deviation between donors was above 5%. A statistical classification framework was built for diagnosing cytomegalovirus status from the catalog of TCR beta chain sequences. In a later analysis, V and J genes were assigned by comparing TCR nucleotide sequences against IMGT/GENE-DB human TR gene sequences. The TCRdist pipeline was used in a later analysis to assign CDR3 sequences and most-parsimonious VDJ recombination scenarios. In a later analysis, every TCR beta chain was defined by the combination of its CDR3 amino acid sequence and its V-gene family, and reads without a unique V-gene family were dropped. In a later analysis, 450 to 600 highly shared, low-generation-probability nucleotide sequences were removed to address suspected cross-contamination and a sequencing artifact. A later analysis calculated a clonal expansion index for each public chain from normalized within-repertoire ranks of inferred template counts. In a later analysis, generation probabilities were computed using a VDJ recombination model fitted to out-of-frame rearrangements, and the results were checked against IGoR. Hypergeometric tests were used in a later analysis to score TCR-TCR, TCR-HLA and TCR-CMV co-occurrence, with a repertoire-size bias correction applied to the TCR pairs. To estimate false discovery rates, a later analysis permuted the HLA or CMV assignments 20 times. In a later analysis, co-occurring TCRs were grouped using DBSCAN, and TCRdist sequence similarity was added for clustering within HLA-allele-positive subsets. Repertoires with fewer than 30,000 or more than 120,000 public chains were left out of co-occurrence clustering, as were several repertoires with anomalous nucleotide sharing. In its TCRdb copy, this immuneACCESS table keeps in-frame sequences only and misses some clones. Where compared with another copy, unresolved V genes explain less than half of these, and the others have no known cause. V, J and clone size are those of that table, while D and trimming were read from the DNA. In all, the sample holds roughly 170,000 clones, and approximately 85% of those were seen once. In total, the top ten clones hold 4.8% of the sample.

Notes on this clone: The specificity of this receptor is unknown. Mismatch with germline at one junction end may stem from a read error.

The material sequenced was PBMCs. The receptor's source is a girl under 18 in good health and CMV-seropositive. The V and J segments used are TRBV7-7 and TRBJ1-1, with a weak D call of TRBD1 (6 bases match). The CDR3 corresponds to CASSSITGSSEAFF. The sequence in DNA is TGTGCTAGCAGCTCAATCACAGGGTCGTCTGAAGCTTTCTTT.